The clone carrying this TCR beta chain was observed a few times. This CDR3 has 12 residues. Germline V CDR1 and CDR2: DFQATT, SNEGSKA (reference sequence). TCRdb re-called the RT-PCR reads through MiXCR, storing one row per CDR3 protein. The sample has 550,000 to 750,000 distinct CDR3 sequences, 12% to 15% seen once; the top ten hold roughly 3.6%. The source is a female donor in good health, serving as a healthy control. Sequencing used memory CD4+ T cells from blood. The V and J genes are TRBV20-1 and TRBJ2-7, with D unresolved. The CDR3 DNA sequence: TGCAGCCCAGCCGGCGCAACCTACGAGCAGTACTTC. Its protein is CSPAGATYEQYF.